The next 4 T cell receptor beta chains were all read from a single sample in a study of blood T cell repertoires in COVID-19. Using immunoSEQ multiplex PCR, the repertoire was profiled, and TCRdb retains in-frame clones only, with some absent. This repertoire shows tens of thousands of clones, approximately 86% found once; its top ten account for roughly 15%. Material: peripheral blood. The receptor source for this set is a male donor with acute or convalescent COVID-19.

V is TRBV4-2 and J is TRBJ2-3; D gene ambiguous. Germline V lookup: CDR1 LGHNA, CDR2 YNFKEQ. This CDR3 comprises 15 residues. V lost 2 bases, J lost 0 bases, and 9 bases lay in between. The CDR3 DNA is TGTGCCAGCAGCCAAACTATCGGTAGCACAGATACGCAGTATTTT. Translating it yields CASSQTIGSTDTQYF.

V gene TRBV5-4 combines with J gene TRBJ2-7, with D perhaps TRBD1 (5 bases). Germline V lookup: CDR1 SGHNT, CDR2 YYREEE (reference sequence). Trimming shortened V by 3 bases and J by 3 bases, and 10 bases separated the two germline ends. There are 13 residues in the CDR3. CDR3 in DNA: TGTGCCAGCAGCTCTACAGGATTCTACGAGCAGTACTTC. Residues: CASSSTGFYEQYF.

The CDR3 sequence: CASSLGLAGALGQFF. The CDR3 DNA is TGCGCCAGCAGCTTGGGACTAGCGGGCGCCCTGGGGCAGTTCTTC. The rearrangement uses TRBV5-1 and TRBJ2-1; 10 bases are a match to TRBD2. Germline CDR1 and CDR2: SGHRS and YFSETQ. The CDR3 runs 15 residues. J gave up 12 bases and V 0 bases, and 9 bases lay outside the gene matches. The full variable domain, with the rest looked up from reference TRBV5-1 and TRBJ2-1, is KAGVTQTPRYLIKTRGQQVTLSCSPISGHRSVSWYQQTPGQGLQFLFEYFSETQRNKGNFPGRFSGRQFSNSRSEMNVSTLELGDSALYLCASSLGLAGALGQFFGPGTRLTVL.

V usage is TRBV30 and J usage is TRBJ2-7; possibly TRBD1 for D (6 bases). The CDR3 contains 13 residues. V was shortened by 0 bases and J by 3 bases, with 9 bases between the two germline ends. Germline V lookup: CDR1 GTSNPN, CDR2 SVGIG (reference sequence). CDR3 nucleotide sequence: TGTGCCTGGAGTGTAGGACAGAACTACGAGCAGTACTTC. It codes for CAWSVGQNYEQYF.